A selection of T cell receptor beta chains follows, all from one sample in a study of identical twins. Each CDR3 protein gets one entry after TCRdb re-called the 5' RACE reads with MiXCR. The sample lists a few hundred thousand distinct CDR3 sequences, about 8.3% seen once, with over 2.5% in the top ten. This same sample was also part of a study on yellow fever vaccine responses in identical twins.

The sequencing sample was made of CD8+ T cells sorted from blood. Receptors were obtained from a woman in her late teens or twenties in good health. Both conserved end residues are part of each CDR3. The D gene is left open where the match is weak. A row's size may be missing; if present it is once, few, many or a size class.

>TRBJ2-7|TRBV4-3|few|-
CASSQGTGTGNYEQYF
TGCGCCAGCAGCCAAGGGACGGGGACGGGTAACTACGAGCAGTACTTC
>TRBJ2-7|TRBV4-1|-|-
CASSQGQGLYEQYF
TGCGCCAGCAGCCAAGGGCAGGGGCTATACGAGCAGTACTTC
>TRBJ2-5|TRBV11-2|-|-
CASSLLDGKETQYF
TGTGCCAGCAGCTTACTAGACGGGAAAGAGACCCAGTACTTC
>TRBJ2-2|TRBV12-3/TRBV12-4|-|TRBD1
CASSQTGALNTGELFF
TGTGCCAGCAGTCAAACAGGGGCCTTAAACACCGGGGAGCTGTTTTTT
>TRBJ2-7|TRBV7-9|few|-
CASRAGTEEQYF
TGTGCCAGCAGGGCTGGGACTGAGGAGCAGTACTTC
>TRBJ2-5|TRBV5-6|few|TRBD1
CASREIFGTEETQYF
TGTGCCAGCAGGGAGATCTTTGGGACAGAGGAGACCCAGTACTTC
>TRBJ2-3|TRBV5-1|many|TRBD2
CASSSRASGGTTDTQYF
TGCGCCAGCAGCTCCCGCGCTAGCGGGGGGACCACAGATACGCAGTATTTT
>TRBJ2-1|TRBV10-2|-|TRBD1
CASSDPDRAPYNEQFF
TGCGCCAGCAGTGATCCCGACAGGGCCCCCTACAATGAGCAGTTCTTC
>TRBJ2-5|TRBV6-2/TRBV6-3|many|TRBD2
CASSTGTSGSVETQYF
TGTGCCAGCAGTACTGGGACTAGCGGGAGCGTGGAGACCCAGTACTTC
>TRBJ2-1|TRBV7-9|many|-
CASSLMGASIYNEQFF
TGTGCCAGCAGCTTAATGGGGGCGAGTATCTACAATGAGCAGTTCTTC
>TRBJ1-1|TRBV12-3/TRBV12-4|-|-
CASSFGLAENTETFF
TGTGCCAGCAGTTTTGGTTTGGCGGAGAACACTGAAACTTTCTTT
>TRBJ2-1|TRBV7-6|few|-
CASSLRARGVEQFF
TGTGCCAGCAGCCTAAGGGCAAGGGGAGTTGAGCAGTTCTTC
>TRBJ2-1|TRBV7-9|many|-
CASSLRNENEQFF
TGTGCCAGCAGCTTAAGGAACGAAAATGAGCAGTTCTTC
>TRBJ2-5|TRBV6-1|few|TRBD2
CASSEPGGYETQYF
TGTGCCAGCAGTGAACCGGGGGGATACGAGACCCAGTACTTC
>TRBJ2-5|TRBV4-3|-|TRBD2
CASSPGTSGDKETQYF
TGCGCCAGCAGCCCTGGGACTAGCGGGGACAAAGAGACCCAGTACTTC
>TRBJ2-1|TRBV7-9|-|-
CASSPPVGRNEQFF
TGTGCCAGCAGCCCCCCCGTTGGGAGGAATGAGCAGTTCTTC
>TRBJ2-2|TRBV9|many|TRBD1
CASSVGQGAVTGELFF
TGTGCCAGCAGCGTGGGACAGGGTGCAGTCACCGGGGAGCTGTTTTTT
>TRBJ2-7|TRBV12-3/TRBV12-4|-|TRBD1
CASSLRQGASEQYF
TGTGCCAGCAGTTTGAGGCAGGGGGCCAGCGAGCAGTACTTC
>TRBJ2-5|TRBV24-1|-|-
CATSLGGSSQETQYF
TGTGCCACCAGTCTGGGGGGAAGTAGTCAAGAGACCCAGTACTTC
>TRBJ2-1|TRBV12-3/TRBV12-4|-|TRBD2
CTFSFFGGRAGSYNEQFF
TGTACCTTCAGTTTCTTCGGCGGGAGGGCCGGGTCCTACAATGAGCAGTTCTTC
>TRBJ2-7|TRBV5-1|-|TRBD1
CASSLDGTASYEQYF
TGCGCCAGCAGCTTGGACGGGACAGCTTCCTACGAGCAGTACTTC
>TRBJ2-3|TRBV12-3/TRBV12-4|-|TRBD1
CASSLGTGRTDTQYF
TGTGCCAGCAGTTTGGGGACAGGGCGGACAGATACGCAGTATTTT
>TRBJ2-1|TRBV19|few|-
CASSHSAGNEYNEQFF
TGTGCCAGTAGTCATAGTGCAGGAAATGAATACAATGAGCAGTTCTTC
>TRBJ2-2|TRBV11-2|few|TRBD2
CASSFPDPRTSGSSAGELFF
TGTGCCAGCAGCTTTCCGGACCCGAGGACTAGCGGGAGTTCGGCCGGGGAGCTGTTTTTT
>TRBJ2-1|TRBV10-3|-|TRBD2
CAIKGLAGDEQFF
TGTGCCATCAAGGGACTAGCGGGAGATGAGCAGTTCTTC
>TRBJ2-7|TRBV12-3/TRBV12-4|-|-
CASSSTGTRPYEQYF
TGTGCCAGCAGTTCGACCGGGACCCGGCCCTACGAGCAGTACTTC
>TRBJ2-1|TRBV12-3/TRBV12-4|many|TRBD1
CASSPGTAYNEQFF
TGTGCCAGCAGCCCCGGGACAGCCTACAATGAGCAGTTCTTC
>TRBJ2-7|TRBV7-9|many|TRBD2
CASSPPSGRASYEQYF
TGTGCCAGCAGCCCCCCTAGCGGGAGGGCCTCCTACGAGCAGTACTTC
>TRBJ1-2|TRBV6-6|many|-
CASSSLYGYTF
TGTGCCAGCAGTTCACTCTATGGCTACACCTTC
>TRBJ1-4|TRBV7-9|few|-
CASSSFKGEGNEKLFF
TGTGCCAGCAGCTCATTTAAGGGGGAAGGCAATGAAAAACTGTTTTTT
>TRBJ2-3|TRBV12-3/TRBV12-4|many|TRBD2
CASIAGLPTDTQYF
TGTGCCAGCATAGCGGGACTTCCTACAGATACGCAGTATTTT
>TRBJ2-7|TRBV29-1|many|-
CSVGGNDHKYEQYF
TGCAGCGTTGGAGGCAACGACCACAAGTACGAGCAGTACTTC
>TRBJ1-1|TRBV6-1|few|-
CASSLTTHGVAFF
TGTGCCAGCAGCCTTACCACTCACGGGGTAGCTTTCTTT
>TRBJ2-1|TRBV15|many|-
CATSRGGTVQDNEQFF
TGTGCCACCAGCAGAGGAGGGACGGTGCAGGACAATGAGCAGTTCTTC
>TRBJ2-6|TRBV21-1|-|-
CASSKGGSRHSGANVLTF
TGTGCCAGCAGCAAAGGGGGTAGCAGACACTCTGGGGCCAACGTCCTGACTTTC
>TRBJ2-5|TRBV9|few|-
CASSEANSETQYF
TGTGCCAGCAGCGAGGCGAATTCGGAGACCCAGTACTTC
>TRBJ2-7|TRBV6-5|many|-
CASSYSLAYEQYF
TGTGCCAGCAGTTACTCCCTAGCCTACGAGCAGTACTTC
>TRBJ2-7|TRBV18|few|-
CASSPRGDLSYEQYF
TGTGCCAGCTCACCACGGGGGGATCTTTCCTACGAGCAGTACTTC
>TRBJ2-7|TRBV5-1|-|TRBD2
CASSLGLAAPYEQYF
TGCGCCAGCAGCTTGGGACTAGCGGCCCCCTACGAGCAGTACTTC
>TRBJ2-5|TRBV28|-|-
CASTPRGGSPKETQYF
TGTGCCAGCACCCCCCGGGGCGGCAGTCCGAAAGAGACCCAGTACTTC
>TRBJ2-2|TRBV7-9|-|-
CASSLLSTTNTGELFF
TGTGCCAGCAGCTTATTGAGTACTACGAACACCGGGGAGCTGTTTTTT
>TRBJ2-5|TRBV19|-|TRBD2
CASRATSLETQYF
TGTGCCAGTCGCGCGACTAGCCTGGAGACCCAGTACTTC
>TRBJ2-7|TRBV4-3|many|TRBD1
CASSQTNPGTGTFPQYF
TGCGCCAGCAGCCAAACCAACCCCGGGACAGGAACGTTTCCGCAGTACTTC
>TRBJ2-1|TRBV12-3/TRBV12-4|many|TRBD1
CASSLVTGHNEQFF
TGTGCCAGCAGCTTAGTGACAGGGCACAATGAGCAGTTCTTC
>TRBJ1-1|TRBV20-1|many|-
CSARDRLNTEAFF
TGCAGTGCTAGAGATAGGCTGAACACTGAAGCTTTCTTT
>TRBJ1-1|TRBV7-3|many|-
CASSSGLNTEAFF
TGTGCCAGCAGCTCCGGGTTGAACACTGAAGCTTTCTTT
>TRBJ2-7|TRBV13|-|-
CASSYRGSSYEQYF
TGTGCCAGCAGCTATCGTGGGAGCTCCTACGAGCAGTACTTC
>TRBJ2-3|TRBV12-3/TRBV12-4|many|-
CASSLGWGVTDTQYF
TGTGCCAGCAGTCTTGGTTGGGGAGTAACAGATACGCAGTATTTT
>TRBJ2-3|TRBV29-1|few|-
CSVDGGDLAPDTQYF
TGCAGCGTTGATGGCGGGGACCTTGCCCCAGATACGCAGTATTTT
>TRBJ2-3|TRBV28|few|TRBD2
CASTSQWRENLTDTQYF
TGTGCCAGCACCTCGCAGTGGCGGGAGAACTTGACAGATACGCAGTATTTT